This T cell receptor beta chain was sequenced during a study of blood T cell repertoires in COVID-19. Study background: The United States, Italy and Spain were the sources of the acute and convalescent COVID-19 samples. Sample material is recorded as cDNA or gDNA derived from T cells, B-cell-depleted T cells, or PBMCs.

The CDR3 is made up of 15 amino acids. CDR1 and CDR2 from the germline V gene are MGHRA and YSYEKL. With V trimmed by 0 bases and J by 5 bases, 2 bases remained unmatched. Authors' methods: Cell counts per sample came from amplifying reference gene primers. Repertoires were generated with immunoSEQ multiplex PCR, while TCRdb's copy carries only in-frame clones and drops some. V, J and clone size are those of that table, while D and trimming were read from the DNA. Here the sample spans tens of thousands of clones, 86% being singletons. The sequence was obtained from an older man with active COVID-19. What was sequenced was peripheral blood. The chain links TRBV4-1 to TRBJ1-3, with 9 positions matching TRBD1. In DNA form, the CDR3 reads TGCGCCAGCAGCCAAGAGGGACAGGGTAGAAACACCATATATTTT. It encodes CASSQEGQGRNTIYF.